This is a list of T cell receptor beta chains from one sample in a study of shared clonotypes between healthy human individuals. TCRdb's table, derived via immunoSEQ multiplex PCR, lists solely in-frame clones and lacks some. The table includes about 580,000 clones, roughly 98% detected once. The specimen sequenced was naive CD8+ T cells sorted from blood. The receptors come from a young man in good health. Both conserved end residues are part of each CDR3. A D gene is named only where the DNA matches it firmly. For some rows the clone size is stated as once, few or many, or as a class when expanded; others skip it.

>TRBV15|NA|NA|TRBJ1-2
TGTGCCACCAGCAGAGAAACAGCTTCCTACACCTTC
CATSRETASYTF
>TRBV7-8|NA|NA|TRBJ2-7
TGTGCCAGCAGCTTAGGGGGCACCTACGAGCAGTACTTC
CASSLGGTYEQYF
>TRBV20-1|NA|NA|TRBJ2-3
TGCAGTCCGTCGACAGATACGCAGTATTTT
CSPSTDTQYF
>TRBV7-9|NA|NA|TRBJ2-7
TGTGCCAGCAGCGGCATAAAGGACTGGCAGTACTTC
CASSGIKDWQYF
>TRBV12-5|NA|TRBD1|TRBJ2-1
TGTGCTAGTGGTTTGGCGGCGACCAGGGGGAACAATGAGCAGTTCTTC
CASGLAATRGNNEQFF
>TRBV7-6|NA|NA|TRBJ2-1
TGTGCCAGCAGCACGCACCCGGCTTCGGGATCTTGGCGTAATGAGCAGTTCTTC
CASSTHPASGSWRNEQFF
>TRBV7-9|NA|TRBD2|TRBJ2-1
TGTGCCAGCAGCTTTGAACTAGCGGTTTACAATGAGCAGTTCTTC
CASSFELAVYNEQFF
>TRBV7-2|NA|TRBD2|TRBJ2-1
TGTGCCAGCAGCTTAGAAATCGGACTAGCGGGATATGAGCAGTTCTTC
CASSLEIGLAGYEQFF
>TRBV6-6|NA|NA|TRBJ2-7
TGTTCGACGGTCGATGGGATATCCTACGAGCAGTACTTC
CSTVDGISYEQYF
>TRBV2|NA|TRBD2|TRBJ2-1
TGTGCCAGCTTGGGACTAGCGACTTACAATGAGCAGTTCTTC
CASLGLATYNEQFF
>TRBV25-1|once|NA|TRBJ1-2
TGTGCCAGCAGCACAGGGAATGGCTACACCTTC
CASSTGNGYTF
>TRBV20-1|NA|NA|TRBJ1-1
TGCAGTGCGCCGAACACTGAAGCTTTCTTT
CSAPNTEAFF
>TRBV5-1|NA|TRBD1|TRBJ1-1
TGCGCCAGCAGCACCGGGACAGAGAACACTGAAGCTTTCTTT
CASSTGTENTEAFF
>TRBV30|NA|NA|TRBJ2-1
TGTGCCTGGAGGACCGCCCTTTACAATGAGCAGTTCTTC
CAWRTALYNEQFF
>TRBV9|NA|TRBD1|TRBJ2-1
TGTGCCAGCAGCATCTCTGGGACAGGGGGCAACAATGAGCAGTTCTTC
CASSISGTGGNNEQFF
>TRBV7-6|NA|TRBD2|TRBJ2-2
TGTGCCAGCAGCTTAGCTTCCGGACTAGCGGGAGTCGGGGAGCTGTTTTTT
CASSLASGLAGVGELFF
>TRBV5-1|NA|NA|TRBJ2-1
TGCGCCAGCAGTCGCCCCTCCGGGAGCCCCTACAATGAGCAGTTCTTC
CASSRPSGSPYNEQFF
>TRBV30|NA|NA|TRBJ2-2
TGTGCCTTGCCCCGACCAGGGCGGACCGGGGAGCTGTTTTTT
CALPRPGRTGELFF
>TRBV2|NA|TRBD2|TRBJ2-1
TGTGCCAGCCCCGGAGGGGGTGGAGCGGGAGAGCTCTCCTACAATGAGCAGTTCTTC
CASPGGGGAGELSYNEQFF
>TRBV28|NA|TRBD1|TRBJ1-4
TGTGCCAGCAGTTTATTGGGACAGGGACCGGCTGTGGTGTTTTTT
CASSLLGQGPAVVFF
>TRBV6-1|NA|TRBD1|TRBJ2-7
TGTGCCAGCACCCAAATTGACAGGGCCCACGAGCAGTACTTC
CASTQIDRAHEQYF
>TRBV10-3|NA|NA|TRBJ2-2
TGTGCCATCAGAGGAGGTTTGGGGAACACCGGGGAGCTGTTTTTT
CAIRGGLGNTGELFF
>TRBV7-9|NA|NA|TRBJ1-5
TGTGCCAGCAGCTCCACACGTCAGCCCCAGCATTTT
CASSSTRQPQHF
>TRBV18|once|NA|TRBJ1-2
TGTGCCAGCTCAATCGCAGGGAGATCTGATGGCTACACCTTC
CASSIAGRSDGYTF
>TRBV19|NA|TRBD1|TRBJ2-7
TGTGCCAGTAGTATTTCCGGGACAGCCTACGAGCAGTACTTC
CASSISGTAYEQYF
>TRBV10-2|NA|NA|TRBJ2-7
TGCGCCAGCACCAGATTGGACCAGACCCACGAGCAGTACTTC
CASTRLDQTHEQYF
>TRBV10-1|NA|TRBD2|TRBJ2-1
TGCGCCAGCAGTTGGGATTGGACTAGCGGGAGCAATGAGCAGTTCTTC
CASSWDWTSGSNEQFF
>TRBV9|NA|NA|TRBJ2-7
TGTGCCAGCAGCGTAAAGGACAGACCCTACGAGCAGTACTTC
CASSVKDRPYEQYF
>TRBV7-8|NA|NA|TRBJ2-5
TGTGCCAGCAGCCCCTGGGACTCGCAAGAGACCCAGTACTTC
CASSPWDSQETQYF
>TRBV27|NA|TRBD1|TRBJ2-7
TGTGCCAGCAGTTTTATCCCGACAGGGGGCAAGAACGAGCAGTACTTC
CASSFIPTGGKNEQYF
>TRBV27|NA|NA|TRBJ2-1
TGTGCCAGCAGTTTAAAATTGACGGGAGTAGGGCCCAATGAGCAGTTCTTC
CASSLKLTGVGPNEQFF
>TRBV13|NA|NA|TRBJ1-1
TGTGCCAGCAGCTTCGCACCCACGGGCTACGGCGAAGCTTTCTTT
CASSFAPTGYGEAFF
>TRBV6-6|NA|NA|TRBJ2-1
TGTGCCAGCAGTTACGAGGGGAGCTACAATGAGCAGTTCTTC
CASSYEGSYNEQFF
>TRBV18|once|NA|TRBJ2-5
TGTGCCAGCTCACCACGTGGCGGCACACAAGAGACCCAGTACTTC
CASSPRGGTQETQYF
>TRBV27|NA|NA|TRBJ1-1
TGTGCCAGTAATTCTAACATGAACACTGAAGCTTTCTTT
CASNSNMNTEAFF
>TRBV19|NA|TRBD2|TRBJ2-7
TGTGCCAGTAGTATCTCGCGGGGAGGGTTCTACGAGCAGTACTTC
CASSISRGGFYEQYF
>TRBV13|NA|TRBD2|TRBJ2-1
TGTGCCAGCAGCCCACGGGAGGGCCCAGCCTACAATGAGCAGTTCTTC
CASSPREGPAYNEQFF
>TRBV7-9|once|TRBD1|TRBJ2-3
TGTGCCAGCAGCCGACAGGGTAGCACAGATACGCAGTATTTT
CASSRQGSTDTQYF
>TRBV10-3|NA|NA|TRBJ2-7
TGTGCCGCCCTCCGGGACGGACCTTACGAGCAGTACTTC
CAALRDGPYEQYF
>TRBV7-9|NA|NA|TRBJ2-5
TGTGCCAGCAGCTCGATTCGACAGGGAGGATTAGAGACCCAGTACTTC
CASSSIRQGGLETQYF
>TRBV6-5|NA|NA|TRBJ2-7
TGTGCCAGCAGTTACTCGACTCCAGGGTTCGACGAGCAGTACTTC
CASSYSTPGFDEQYF
>TRBV7-9|NA|NA|TRBJ2-3
TGTGCCAGCAGCTTATGGGGGAGCACAGATACGCAGTATTTT
CASSLWGSTDTQYF
>TRBV4-1|NA|NA|TRBJ2-7
TGCGCCAGCAGCCAAGTTGGGCAGGGTGACTACGAGCAGTACTTC
CASSQVGQGDYEQYF
>TRBV7-7|NA|NA|TRBJ2-3
TGTGCCAGCAGCTTAGGGTTTGAGGATACGCAGTATTTT
CASSLGFEDTQYF
>TRBV9|NA|NA|TRBJ1-1
TGTGCCAGCAGCGTAGATGGGGGCCTGAACACTGAAGCTTTCTTT
CASSVDGGLNTEAFF
>TRBV6-4|once|NA|TRBJ2-1
TGTGCCAGCGCAACCTCCGTTTACAATGAGCAGTTCTTC
CASATSVYNEQFF
>TRBV4-1|NA|TRBD2|TRBJ2-1
TGCGCCAGCAGCCAATTTTCCTCAATACGGGAGGGCCCGGAGAATGAGCAGTTCTTC
CASSQFSSIREGPENEQFF